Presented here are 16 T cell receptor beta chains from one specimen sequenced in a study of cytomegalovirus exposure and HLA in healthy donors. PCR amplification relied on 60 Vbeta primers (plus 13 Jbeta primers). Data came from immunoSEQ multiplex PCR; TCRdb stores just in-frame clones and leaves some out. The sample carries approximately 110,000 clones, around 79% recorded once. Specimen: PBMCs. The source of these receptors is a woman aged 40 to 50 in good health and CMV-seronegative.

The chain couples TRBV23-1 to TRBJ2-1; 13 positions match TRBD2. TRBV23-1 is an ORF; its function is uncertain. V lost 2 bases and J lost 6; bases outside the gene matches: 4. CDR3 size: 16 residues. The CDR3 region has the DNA TGCGCCAGCAGTCAACGGACTAGCGGGAGTTGCAATGAGCAGTTCTTC. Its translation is CASSQRTSGSCNEQFF.

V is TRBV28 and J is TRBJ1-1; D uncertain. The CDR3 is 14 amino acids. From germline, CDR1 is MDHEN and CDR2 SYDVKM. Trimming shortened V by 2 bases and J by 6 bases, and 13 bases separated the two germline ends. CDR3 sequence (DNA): TGTGCCAGCAGTTTACGGGGTGAATCCGCTGAAGCTTTCTTT. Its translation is CASSLRGESAEAFF.

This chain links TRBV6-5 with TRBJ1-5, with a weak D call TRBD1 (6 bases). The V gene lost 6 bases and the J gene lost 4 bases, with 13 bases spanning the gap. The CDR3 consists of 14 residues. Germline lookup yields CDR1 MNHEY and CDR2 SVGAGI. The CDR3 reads CASRARGDNQPQHF. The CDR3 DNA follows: TGTGCCAGCAGGGCCAGGGGCGATAATCAGCCCCAGCATTTT.

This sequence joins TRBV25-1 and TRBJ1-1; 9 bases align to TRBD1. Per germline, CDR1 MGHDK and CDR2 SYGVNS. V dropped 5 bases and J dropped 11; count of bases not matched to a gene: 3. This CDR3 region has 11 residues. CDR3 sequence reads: CASSRQGVAFF. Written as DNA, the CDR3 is TGTGCCAGCAGTAGACAGGGGGTGGCTTTCTTT.

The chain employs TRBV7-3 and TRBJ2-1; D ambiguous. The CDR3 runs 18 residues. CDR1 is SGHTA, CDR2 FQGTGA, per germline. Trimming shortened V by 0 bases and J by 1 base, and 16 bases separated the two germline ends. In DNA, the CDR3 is TGTGCCAGCAGCTTAACTCCCCCCAACTCCGGGTCCTACAATGAGCAGTTCTTC. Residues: CASSLTPPNSGSYNEQFF.

In DNA form, the CDR3 reads TGTGCCAGCAGCTCGCAGGAAGACGCTGAAGCTTTCTTT. It translates to CASSSQEDAEAFF. The genes are TRBV7-6 and TRBJ1-1; D call uncertain. This CDR3 is built from 13 residues. CDR1 and CDR2 from the germline V gene are SGHVS and FNYEAQ. The V gene lost 4 bases and the J gene lost 6 bases, with 12 bases spanning the gap.

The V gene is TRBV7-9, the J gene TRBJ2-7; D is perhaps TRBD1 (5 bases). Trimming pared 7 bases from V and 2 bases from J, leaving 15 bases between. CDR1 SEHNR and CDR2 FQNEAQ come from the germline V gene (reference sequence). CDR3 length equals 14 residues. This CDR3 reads CASTRQGQTYEQYF. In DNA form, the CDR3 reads TGTGCCAGCACCCGCCAAGGACAAACCTACGAGCAGTACTTC.

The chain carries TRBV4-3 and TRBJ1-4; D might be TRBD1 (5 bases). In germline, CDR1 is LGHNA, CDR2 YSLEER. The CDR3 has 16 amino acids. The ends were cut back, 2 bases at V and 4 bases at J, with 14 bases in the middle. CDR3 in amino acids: CASSQQGLANNEKLFF. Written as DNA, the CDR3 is TGCGCCAGCAGCCAACAGGGTTTGGCGAATAATGAAAAACTGTTTTTT.

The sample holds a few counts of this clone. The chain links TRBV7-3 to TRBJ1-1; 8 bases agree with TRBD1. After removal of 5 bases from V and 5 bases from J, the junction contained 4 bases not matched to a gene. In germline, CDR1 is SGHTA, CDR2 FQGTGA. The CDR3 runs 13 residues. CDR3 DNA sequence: TGTGCCAGCAGCCGGACAGGGAGTACTGAAGCTTTCTTT. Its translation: CASSRTGSTEAFF.

CDR3 in DNA: TGTGCCAGCAGCTTAGAGGGGACAGGGGCCAGCGGCTACACCTTC. Its protein is CASSLEGTGASGYTF. The rearrangement joins TRBV7-9 to TRBJ1-2; 10 bases are shared with TRBD1. V gave up 1 base and J gave up 8 bases; unmatched junction bases: 7. This CDR3 has 15 amino acids. The germline V gene encodes CDR1 SEHNR and CDR2 FQNEAQ (reference sequence). The full variable domain, completed using reference TRBV7-9 and TRBJ1-2, is DTGVSQNPRHKITKRGQNVTFRCDPISEHNRLYWYRQTLGQGPEFLTYFQNEAQLEKSRLLSDRFSAERPKGSFSTLEIQRTEQGDSAMYLCASSLEGTGASGYTFGSGTRLTVV.

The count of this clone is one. CDR3 DNA sequence: TGTGCCAGTAGCAGAGCGGGGGGGGTCGTCGGGGAGCTGTTTTTT. Its protein is CASSRAGGVVGELFF. The chain links TRBV19 to TRBJ2-2; 10 nucleotides align to TRBD2. CDR1 is LNHDA, CDR2 SQIVND, per germline (reference sequence). The ends lost 6 bases at V and 7 bases at J; junction bases unmatched: 8. This CDR3 region has 15 residues.

In nucleotides, the CDR3 is TGTGCCAGCAGCCCCTCTGGGAGAGATACGCAGTATTTT. Protein sequence: CASSPSGRDTQYF. This chain links TRBV7-9 with TRBJ2-3, with a tentative D call TRBD2 (5 bases). In germline, CDR1 is SEHNR, CDR2 FQNEAQ (reference sequence). Trimming removed 5 bases from V and 5 bases from J, with 11 bases in between. There are 13 residues in the CDR3.

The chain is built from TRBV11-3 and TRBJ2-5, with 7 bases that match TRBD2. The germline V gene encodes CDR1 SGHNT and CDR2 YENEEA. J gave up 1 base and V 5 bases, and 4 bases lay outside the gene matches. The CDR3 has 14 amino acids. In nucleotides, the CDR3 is TGTGCCAGCAGCCGGTCGGGAGGCCAAGAGACCCAGTACTTC. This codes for CASSRSGGQETQYF.

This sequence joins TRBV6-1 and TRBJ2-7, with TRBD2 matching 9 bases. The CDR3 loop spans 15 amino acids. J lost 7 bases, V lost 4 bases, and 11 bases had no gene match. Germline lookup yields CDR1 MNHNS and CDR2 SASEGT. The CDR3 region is CASSGGAAGGGEQYF. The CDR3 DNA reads TGTGCCAGCAGTGGAGGCGCAGCGGGGGGTGGGGAGCAGTACTTC.

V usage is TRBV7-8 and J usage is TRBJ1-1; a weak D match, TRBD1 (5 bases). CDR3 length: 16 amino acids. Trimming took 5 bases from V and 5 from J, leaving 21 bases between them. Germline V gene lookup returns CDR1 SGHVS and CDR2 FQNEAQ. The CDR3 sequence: CASSPRTRASRTEAFF. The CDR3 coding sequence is TGTGCCAGCAGCCCGAGGACACGAGCATCGAGGACTGAAGCTTTCTTT.

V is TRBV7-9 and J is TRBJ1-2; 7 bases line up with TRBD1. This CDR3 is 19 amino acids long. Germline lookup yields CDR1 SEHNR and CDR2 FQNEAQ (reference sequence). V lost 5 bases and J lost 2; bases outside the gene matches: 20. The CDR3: CASSLSMRVGTEHNYGYTF. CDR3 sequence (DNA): TGTGCCAGCAGCCTATCAATGCGAGTAGGGACAGAGCACAACTATGGCTACACCTTC. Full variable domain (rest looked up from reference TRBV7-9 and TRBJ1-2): DTGVSQNPRHKITKRGQNVTFRCDPISEHNRLYWYRQTLGQGPEFLTYFQNEAQLEKSRLLSDRFSAERPKGSFSTLEIQRTEQGDSAMYLCASSLSMRVGTEHNYGYTFGSGTRLTVV.